This is a list of T cell receptor beta chains from one sample in a study of control samples from healthy donors and cancer patients. Sequencing used immunoSEQ multiplex PCR; TCRdb keeps in-frame clones, though not all of them. The table lists some 130,000 clones, about 90% of them singletons. Sequenced input: blood. These TCRs come from a woman aged 50 to 60 in good health. Both conserved end residues are part of each CDR3. The D gene is left open where the match is weak. Only part of the rows carry a size: once, few, many, or a class if the clone is expanded.

abundance	d_gene	v_gene	len	j_gene	CDR3nt	CDR3aa
-	-	TRBV7-2	13	TRBJ1-2	TGTGCCAGCAGCTTAGAGGGTAACTATGGCTACACCTTC	CASSLEGNYGYTF
-	-	TRBV5-1	17	TRBJ1-3	TGCGCCAGCAGCTTGCTTCCAGGTTCCAACTCTGGAAACACCATATATTTT	CASSLLPGSNSGNTIYF
-	-	TRBV6-5	14	TRBJ1-4	TGTGCCAGCAGGGACAGAGGGACTAATGAAAAACTGTTTTTT	CASRDRGTNEKLFF
-	TRBD1	TRBV6-5	14	TRBJ1-5	TGTGCCAGCAGCGGACAGGGATTAGGGCAGCCCCAGCATTTT	CASSGQGLGQPQHF
-	TRBD2	TRBV2	16	TRBJ2-3	TGTGCCAGCAGTGAACGGAGCGGGGGGGCCGGAGATACGCAGTATTTT	CASSERSGGAGDTQYF
-	TRBD1	TRBV5-1	16	TRBJ1-4	TGCGCCAGCAGCTTGGCCAACAGGGGAATCGGTGAAAAACTGTTTTTT	CASSLANRGIGEKLFF
-	-	TRBV28	14	TRBJ2-7	TGTGCCAGCAGTTACAGGGTACGAACCTACGAGCAGTACTTC	CASSYRVRTYEQYF
-	TRBD2	TRBV6-4	15	TRBJ2-1	TGTGCCAGCAGTGACCCAATAGCGGGAGGAGGTGAGCAGTTCTTC	CASSDPIAGGGEQFF
-	-	TRBV30	12	TRBJ1-1	TGTGCCTGGAATACAGTGAACACTGAAGCTTTCTTT	CAWNTVNTEAFF
-	TRBD1	TRBV11-3	15	TRBJ2-1	TGTGCCAGCAGCTTAGCTGGACAGGGCCCTCATGAGCAGTTCTTC	CASSLAGQGPHEQFF
-	TRBD1	TRBV10-2	15	TRBJ1-2	TGCGCCAGCAGTCCATCGAGAGACAGGGTGGATGGCTACACCTTC	CASSPSRDRVDGYTF
-	-	TRBV6-5	14	TRBJ1-1	TGTGCCAGCAGTTACGAGGGTTGGAACACTGAAGCTTTCTTT	CASSYEGWNTEAFF
-	-	TRBV5-1	16	TRBJ1-5	TGCGCCAGCAGCTTGGCGGGGTCGACAGGCGATCAGCCCCAGCATTTT	CASSLAGSTGDQPQHF
-	TRBD2	TRBV27	16	TRBJ2-7	TGTGCCAGCAGACTTAGCGGGACTCTTCCACCCTACGAGCAGTACTTC	CASRLSGTLPPYEQYF
-	-	TRBV19	15	TRBJ2-5	TGTGCCAGTAGAACTTCGTGGAAGGGATTAGAGACCCAGTACTTC	CASRTSWKGLETQYF
once	-	TRBV30	12	TRBJ2-7	TGTGCCTCCGGCGGGGAGGCCTACGAGCAGTACTTC	CASGGEAYEQYF
-	-	TRBV9	13	TRBJ1-5	TGTGCCAGCAGCGAGGGACTGAGTCAGCCCCAGCATTTT	CASSEGLSQPQHF
-	-	TRBV28	14	TRBJ1-1	TGTGCCAGCACCGGTGTACCAGGGAACACTGAAGCTTTCTTT	CASTGVPGNTEAFF
-	-	TRBV6-5	11	TRBJ2-3	TGTGCCAGCCTTAGGGCAGATACGCAGTATTTT	CASLRADTQYF
once	-	TRBV28	16	TRBJ1-5	TGTGCCAGCAGTTTAAGGCAGGCTCCCTCTAATCAGCCCCAGCATTTT	CASSLRQAPSNQPQHF
-	-	TRBV27	11	TRBJ2-7	TGTGCCAGCAGTTTTCCCTACGAGCAGTACTTC	CASSFPYEQYF
-	-	TRBV5-5	15	TRBJ2-6	TGTGCCAGCAGCTTTGGTGCCAACTGGGCCAACGTCCTGACTTTC	CASSFGANWANVLTF
-	TRBD1	TRBV15	17	TRBJ2-2	TGTGCCACCAGCAGAGATCTGGGACAGACTGGCGCCGGGGAGCTGTTTTTT	CATSRDLGQTGAGELFF
once	-	TRBV5-6	15	TRBJ2-2	TGTGCCAGCAGCTTGCTTTCCAGGGACACCGGGGAGCTGTTTTTT	CASSLLSRDTGELFF
-	-	TRBV19	16	TRBJ1-2	TGTGCCAGTAGTATAGAGGTTAGGCATCTAAATGCTGGCTACACCTTC	CASSIEVRHLNAGYTF
-	-	TRBV3-1/TRBV3-2	15	TRBJ2-7	TGTGCCAGCAGCCAAGATGGGAGAGCCACCTACGAGCAGTACTTC	CASSQDGRATYEQYF
-	TRBD1	TRBV7-9	15	TRBJ1-2	TGTGCCAGCAGCAACCGGGACAGGGAGAAGTATGGCTACACCTTC	CASSNRDREKYGYTF
-	-	TRBV7-9	14	TRBJ1-1	TGTGCCAGCAGCCCTCCTCTAATGAACACTGAAGCTTTCTTT	CASSPPLMNTEAFF
-	TRBD1	TRBV27	16	TRBJ2-2	TGTGCCAGCAGTTTATCGAGACAGGGGGGCACCGGGGAGCTGTTTTTT	CASSLSRQGGTGELFF
-	TRBD1	TRBV12-3/TRBV12-4	13	TRBJ1-4	TGTGCCAGCAGGGCGACAGGGCTGAAGGGACTGTTTTTT	CASRATGLKGLFF
-	-	TRBV4-1	16	TRBJ1-5	TGCGCCAGCAGCCAAGATCGGGGGGATAGCAATCAGCCCCAGCATTTT	CASSQDRGDSNQPQHF
-	TRBD1	TRBV7-8	14	TRBJ1-2	TGTGCCAGCAGCGCCGGGACAGGGGAATATGGCTACACCTTC	CASSAGTGEYGYTF
-	TRBD1	TRBV28	16	TRBJ2-5	TGTGCCAGCAGTACCTCAGGGGGACAGAAACGAGAGACCCAGTACTTC	CASSTSGGQKRETQYF
-	-	TRBV9	15	TRBJ1-6	TGTGCCAGCAGCGTAGCCGCGACGCTTGATTCACCCCTCCACTTT	CASSVAATLDSPLHF
-	-	TRBV10-3	14	TRBJ1-1	TGTGCCATCAGTGCCGGGACGGAGAACACTGAAGCTTTCTTT	CAISAGTENTEAFF
-	-	TRBV6-1	13	TRBJ1-3	TGTGCCAGCAGTGAAGCCGGGGGAAACACCATATATTTT	CASSEAGGNTIYF
-	-	TRBV5-8	13	TRBJ1-2	TGTGCCAGCAGCTTGGGACTTAACTATGGCTACACCTTC	CASSLGLNYGYTF
-	-	TRBV30	18	TRBJ2-1	TGTGCCTGGAGTGGACTCAGACTAGTGGGGAGCTCCTACAATGAGCAGTTCTTC	CAWSGLRLVGSSYNEQFF
-	-	TRBV7-9	17	TRBJ1-2	TGTGCCAGCAGCTTAGCCCTAGCCCAGGGGAAGAACTATGGCTACACCTTC	CASSLALAQGKNYGYTF
-	TRBD1	TRBV12-3/TRBV12-4	13	TRBJ1-2	TGTGCCAGCAGTTCGTCAGGGGGACGAGGCTACACCTTC	CASSSSGGRGYTF
-	-	TRBV5-6	12	TRBJ1-2	TGTGCCAGCAGCTGGGAGGGGACTGGCTACACCTTC	CASSWEGTGYTF
-	-	TRBV30	11	TRBJ2-7	TGTGCCTGGAACGGCTACGGGGAGCAGTACTTC	CAWNGYGEQYF
-	TRBD1	TRBV25-1	14	TRBJ1-1	TGTGCCAGCACCAACGGGACAGGGATTACTGAAGCTTTCTTT	CASTNGTGITEAFF
-	TRBD2	TRBV5-4	16	TRBJ2-3	TGTGCCAGCAGGATGGGACTAAAGGAGGGGTCCGATACGCAGTATTTT	CASRMGLKEGSDTQYF
once	-	TRBV27	12	TRBJ2-7	TGTGCCAGCAGGGCCTCCTCCTACGAGCAGTACTTC	CASRASSYEQYF
-	TRBD1	TRBV2	14	TRBJ1-1	TGTGCCAGCAGTGAACAGGGGGCAAGTCCTGAAGCTTTCTTT	CASSEQGASPEAFF
-	-	TRBV24-1	12	TRBJ2-1	TGTGCCACCTCCCCTGAGGGGTATGAGCAGTTCTTC	CATSPEGYEQFF
-	-	TRBV7-9	17	TRBJ2-1	TGTGCCAGCAGCTCCCCCCTCGGGCAGGGTCTCCACAATGAGCAGTTCTTC	CASSSPLGQGLHNEQFF
-	TRBD1	TRBV30	15	TRBJ2-7	TGTGCCTGGAGTGCCGGGACAGGGGGCCCCTACGAGCAGTACTTC	CAWSAGTGGPYEQYF
once	TRBD2	TRBV24-1	16	TRBJ2-1	TGTGCCACCAGTGATCCCGGACTAGCGGGAGGCAATGAGCAGTTCTTC	CATSDPGLAGGNEQFF
-	-	TRBV28	15	TRBJ1-3	TGTGCCAGCAGACCTCAGGGGAGCTCTGGAAACACCATATATTTT	CASRPQGSSGNTIYF
-	TRBD1	TRBV7-9	16	TRBJ1-2	TGTGCCAGCAGCCTTACTTCGATGACAGGGGGCTATGGCTACACCTTC	CASSLTSMTGGYGYTF
-	TRBD1	TRBV30	16	TRBJ1-2	TGTGCCTGGAGAGAAGAAGGAGGGGGCTTGATCTATGGCTACACCTTC	CAWREEGGGLIYGYTF
-	-	TRBV30	14	TRBJ1-4	TGTGCCTGGAGTGTGCGGGGGGCCGGTGAAAAACTGTTTTTT	CAWSVRGAGEKLFF
-	-	TRBV10-1	13	TRBJ2-7	TGCGCCAGCAGTGACGGACAGACCTACGAGCAGTACTTC	CASSDGQTYEQYF
-	-	TRBV6-1	16	TRBJ1-1	TGTGCCAGCAGTGAAGCAAGGGGACTCATGTACACTGAAGCTTTCTTT	CASSEARGLMYTEAFF
-	TRBD1	TRBV5-1	14	TRBJ1-1	TGCGCCAGCAGCCAAATGACGACAGGGAGTATAGCTTTCTTT	CASSQMTTGSIAFF
-	-	TRBV6-5	14	TRBJ2-5	TGTGCCAGCAGTTACCGGTCAGCCCAAGAGACCCAGTACTTC	CASSYRSAQETQYF
-	TRBD2	TRBV4-2	15	TRBJ2-2	TGTGCCAGCAGCCGGGGGGGTCAGGCCACCGGGGAGCTGTTTTTT	CASSRGGQATGELFF
-	TRBD1	TRBV28	15	TRBJ2-7	TGTGCCAGCAGCAGGACAGGGGTTCCTCCCTACGAGCAGTACTTC	CASSRTGVPPYEQYF